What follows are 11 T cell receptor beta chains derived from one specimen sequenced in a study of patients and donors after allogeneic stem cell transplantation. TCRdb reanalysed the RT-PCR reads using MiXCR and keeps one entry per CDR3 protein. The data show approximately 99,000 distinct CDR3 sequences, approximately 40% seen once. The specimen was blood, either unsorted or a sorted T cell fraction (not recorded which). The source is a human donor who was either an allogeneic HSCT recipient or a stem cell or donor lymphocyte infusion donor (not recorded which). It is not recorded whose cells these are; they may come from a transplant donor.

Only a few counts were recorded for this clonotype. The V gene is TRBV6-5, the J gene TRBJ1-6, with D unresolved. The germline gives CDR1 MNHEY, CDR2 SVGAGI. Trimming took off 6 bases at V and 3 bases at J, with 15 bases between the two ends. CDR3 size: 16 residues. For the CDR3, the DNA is TGTGCCAGCAGCCGCGTTCGAGGCGACTATAATTCACCCCTCCACTTT. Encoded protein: CASSRVRGDYNSPLHF.

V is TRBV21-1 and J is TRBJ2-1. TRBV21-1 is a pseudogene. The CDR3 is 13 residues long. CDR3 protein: CRTDLNSYNEQFF. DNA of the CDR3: TGTCGCACAGATCTCAATTCCTATAATGAGCAGTTCTTC.

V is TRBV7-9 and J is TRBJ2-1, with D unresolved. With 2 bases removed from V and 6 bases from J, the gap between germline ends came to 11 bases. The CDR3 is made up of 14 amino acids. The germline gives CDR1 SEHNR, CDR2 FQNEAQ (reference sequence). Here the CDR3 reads CASSLSRFPNEQFF. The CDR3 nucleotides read TGTGCCAGCAGCTTAAGTCGGTTCCCCAATGAGCAGTTCTTC.

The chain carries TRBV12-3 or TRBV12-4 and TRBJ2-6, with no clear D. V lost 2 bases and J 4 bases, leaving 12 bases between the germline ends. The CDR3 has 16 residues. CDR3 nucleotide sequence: TGTGCCAGCAGTTTAAAAGTGGCAGCAGGGGCCAACGTCCTGACTTTC. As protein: CASSLKVAAGANVLTF.

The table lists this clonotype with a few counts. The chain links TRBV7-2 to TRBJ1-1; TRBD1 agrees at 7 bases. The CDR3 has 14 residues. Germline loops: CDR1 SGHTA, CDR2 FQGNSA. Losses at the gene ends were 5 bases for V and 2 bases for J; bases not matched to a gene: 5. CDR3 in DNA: TGTGCCAGCAGCCGGCGACAGGGAAACACTGAAGCTTTCTTT. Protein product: CASSRRQGNTEAFF.

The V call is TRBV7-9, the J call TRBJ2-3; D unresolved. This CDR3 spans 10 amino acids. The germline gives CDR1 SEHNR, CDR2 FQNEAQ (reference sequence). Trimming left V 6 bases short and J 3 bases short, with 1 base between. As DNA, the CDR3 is TGTGCCAGCAGGACAGATACGCAGTATTTT. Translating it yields CASRTDTQYF.

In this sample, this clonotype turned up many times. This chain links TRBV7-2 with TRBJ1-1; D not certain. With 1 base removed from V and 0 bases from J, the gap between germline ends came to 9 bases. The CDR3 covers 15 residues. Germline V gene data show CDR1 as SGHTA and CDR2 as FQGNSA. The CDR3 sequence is CASSLGLAVNTEAFF. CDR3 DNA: TGTGCCAGCAGCTTAGGTCTGGCAGTGAACACTGAAGCTTTCTTT.

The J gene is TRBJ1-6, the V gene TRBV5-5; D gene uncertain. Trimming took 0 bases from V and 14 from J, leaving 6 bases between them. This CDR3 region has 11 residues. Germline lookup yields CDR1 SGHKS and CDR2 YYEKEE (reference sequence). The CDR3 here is CASSLVGALHF. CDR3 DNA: TGTGCCAGCAGCTTGGTAGGAGCCCTCCACTTT.

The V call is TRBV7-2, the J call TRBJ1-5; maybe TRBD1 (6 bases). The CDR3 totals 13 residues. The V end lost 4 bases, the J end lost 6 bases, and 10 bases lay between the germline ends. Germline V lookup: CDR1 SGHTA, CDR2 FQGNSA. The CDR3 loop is CASSYGGGQPQHF. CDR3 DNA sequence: TGTGCCAGCAGCTATGGGGGCGGTCAGCCCCAGCATTTT.

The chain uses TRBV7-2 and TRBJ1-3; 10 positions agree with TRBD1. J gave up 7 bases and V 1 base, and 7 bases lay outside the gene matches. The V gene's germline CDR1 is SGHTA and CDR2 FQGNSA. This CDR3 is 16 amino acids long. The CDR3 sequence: CASSLGRTGGWNTIYF. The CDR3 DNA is TGTGCCAGCAGCTTAGGACGGACAGGGGGTTGGAACACCATATATTTT.

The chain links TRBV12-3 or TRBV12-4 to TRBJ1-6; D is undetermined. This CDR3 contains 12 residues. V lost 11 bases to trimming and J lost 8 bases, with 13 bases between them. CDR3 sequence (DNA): TGTGCCGTTGGCCAGCGCCATTCACCCCTCCACTTT. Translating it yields CAVGQRHSPLHF.